This T cell receptor beta chain was sequenced in a study of tissue T cells after allogeneic stem cell transplantation. Survey-depth TCRbeta CDR3 sequencing reported V/J genes and productive frequencies. Some clones are missing from TCRdb's copy, which holds only in-frame ones; the method was immunoSEQ multiplex PCR. The sample contains 40,000 to 60,000 clones, over 65% of which appear only once. Regarding this clone: As yet, its antigen is unknown. Gene names are the mouse ones. The read is 1 residue too short to cover the CDR3 end, so that end is filled in from the germline J gene.

Germline CDR1 reads SNHLY; CDR2 reads FYNGKV (reference sequence). CDR3 size: 12 residues. V shed 2 bases and J 8 bases; nucleotides not matched to a gene: 0. Points from the study as a whole: Anatomically similar tissues had similar TCR repertoires within each patient.

The receptor comes from a pool of C57BL/6 mice in good health. The chain links TRBV3 to TRBJ1-5; 7 positions match TRBD1. Specimen: sorted cells pooled from one or two spleens. The covered CDR3 bases are TGTGCCAGCAGCTTACAGGGGGAGGCTCCGCTT. This sequence encodes CASSLQGEAPL. The CDR3 in its entirety is CASSLQGEAPLF.